A selection of T cell receptor beta chains follows, all from one sample in a study of T cell changes during pregnancy in multiple sclerosis. This table comes from immunoSEQ multiplex PCR, and its TCRdb copy is limited to in-frame clones, with some not included. This sample has about 41,000 clones, with 80% to 90% found just once. The sample here was CD4+ T cells from peripheral blood mononuclear cells, taken in the first trimester of pregnancy. These receptors all stem from a female donor with multiple sclerosis, enrolled in a pregnancy study. CDR3s include the opening cysteine and the closing phenylalanine or tryptophan. The D gene is left open where the match is weak. Size values are once, few and many counts, or a class for expanded clones, and some rows have none.

TRBD1 | TRBJ1-1 | - | TRBV28 | CASSLWVLPGGTSEAFF | TGTGCCAGCAGTTTATGGGTTTTGCCAGGGGGCACGTCTGAAGCTTTCTTT
TRBD1 | TRBJ1-1 | - | TRBV9 | CASSLIQGARTEAFF | TGTGCCAGCAGCTTGATACAGGGGGCGCGCACTGAAGCTTTCTTT
- | TRBJ1-1 | - | TRBV28 | CASSLGGKREAFF | TGTGCCAGCAGTTTAGGGGGGAAAAGAGAAGCTTTCTTT
TRBD1 | TRBJ1-4 | - | TRBV19 | CASSIDQGANEKLFF | TGTGCCAGTAGTATAGACCAGGGGGCTAATGAAAAACTGTTTTTT
TRBD1 | TRBJ2-4 | - | TRBV18 | CASSSTGVAKNIQYF | TGTGCCAGCTCATCGACAGGGGTAGCCAAAAACATTCAGTACTTC
- | TRBJ1-1 | few | TRBV19 | CASRTGGNTEAFF | TGTGCCAGTCGGACGGGGGGGAACACTGAAGCTTTCTTT
TRBD2 | TRBJ2-7 | - | TRBV27 | CASSLSDGRNEQYF | TGTGCCAGCAGTCTGTCTGACGGGAGGAACGAGCAGTACTTC
TRBD2 | TRBJ2-7 | - | TRBV7-2 | CASSSAHGGRSSYEQYF | TGTGCCAGCAGCTCTGCCCACGGCGGGAGGAGCTCCTACGAGCAGTACTTC
TRBD2 | TRBJ2-1 | - | TRBV6-5 | CASSYGTSGRAGQFF | TGTGCCAGCAGTTACGGGACTAGCGGGAGGGCTGGGCAGTTCTTC
- | TRBJ2-1 | once | TRBV7-3 | CASSLAAAGYNEQFF | TGTGCCAGCAGCCTAGCCGCCGCCGGGTACAATGAGCAGTTCTTC
TRBD2 | TRBJ2-5 | once | TRBV5-1 | CASSRRTSGSGGETQYF | TGCGCCAGCAGCCGTAGGACTAGCGGGAGTGGTGGGGAGACCCAGTACTTC
TRBD2 | TRBJ2-7 | once | TRBV7-2 | CASSQSGIFYEQYF | TGTGCCAGCAGCCAAAGCGGGATCTTCTACGAGCAGTACTTC
TRBD2 | TRBJ2-5 | - | TRBV27 | CASSLGGRETSARQETQYF | TGTGCCAGCAGTTTAGGGGGGCGAGAGACTAGCGCCCGACAAGAGACCCAGTACTTC
- | TRBJ2-7 | once | TRBV15 | CATSPRTQRLPYEQYF | TGTGCCACCAGCCCTAGGACGCAGAGACTACCCTACGAGCAGTACTTC
- | TRBJ1-3 | - | TRBV28 | CASSRSNSGNTIYF | TGTGCCAGCAGCCGCAGTAACTCTGGAAACACCATATATTTT
TRBD1 | TRBJ2-7 | - | TRBV6-6 | CASSPSGTGIHEQYF | TGTGCCAGCAGTCCCTCCGGGACAGGGATCCACGAGCAGTACTTC
- | TRBJ1-5 | - | TRBV2 | CASSNRPGGNQPQHF | TGTGCCAGCAGTAACCGGCCGGGAGGAAATCAGCCCCAGCATTTT
- | TRBJ1-1 | few | TRBV14 | CASSLQGNTEAFF | TGTGCCAGCAGCCTCCAGGGGAACACTGAAGCTTTCTTT
- | TRBJ1-2 | - | TRBV2 | CASSETTVGGYTF | TGTGCCAGCAGTGAAACGACAGTTGGTGGCTACACCTTC